Following are 26 T cell receptor beta chains from one sample sequenced in a study of stem cell transplantation in POMP-related autoinflammatory disease. Notes on the study in general: Unique TRB V-J gene pairings were limited in number in patients with PRAID. A trend toward lower repertoire diversity and greater clonality appeared in every analyzed T-cell subset of PRAID patients.

These receptors lack a known antigen. Some clones are missing from TCRdb's copy, which holds only in-frame ones; the method was immunoSEQ multiplex PCR. The repertoire holds some 8,300 clones, with roughly 90% as singletons. The specimen was CD8+ T cells from PBMCs, collected before stem cell transplantation. The receptors were sampled from a human donor with POMP-related autoinflammation and immune dysregulation (PRAID).

The chain carries TRBV5-4 and TRBJ2-5; 7 positions agree with TRBD1. Trimming removed 4 bases from V and 1 base from J; junction bases left unmatched: 7. This CDR3 is 15 amino acids long. The germline V gene encodes CDR1 SGHNT and CDR2 YYREEE (reference sequence). CDR3 DNA sequence: TGTGCCAGCAGCGGCCGGGACAGTGTCCAAGAGACCCAGTACTTC. Encoded protein: CASSGRDSVQETQYF.

This chain joins TRBV13 and TRBJ1-3; D gene ambiguous. The CDR3 runs to 12 residues. Trimming took 8 bases from V and 0 from J, leaving 5 bases between them. Per the germline V gene, CDR1 is PRHDT and CDR2 is FYEKMQ (reference sequence). In nucleotides, the CDR3 is TGTGCCAGCGCCGACTCTGGAAACACCATATATTTT. As protein: CASADSGNTIYF.

V and J are TRBV9 and TRBJ2-1, with D perhaps matching TRBD1 (5 bases). This CDR3 contains 17 residues. With 4 bases removed from V and 2 bases from J, the gap between germline ends came to 19 bases. CDR1 is SGDLS, CDR2 YYNGEE, per germline. The CDR3 protein is CASSSAPGKRTYNEQFF. The CDR3 coding sequence is TGTGCCAGCAGCTCCGCCCCAGGGAAGAGAACCTACAATGAGCAGTTCTTC.

This chain uses TRBV13 with TRBJ1-3, with 12 bases lining up with TRBD1. The CDR3 loop spans 18 amino acids. J lost 4 bases, V lost 4 bases, and 11 bases had no gene match. Germline lookup yields CDR1 PRHDT and CDR2 FYEKMQ (reference sequence). DNA of the CDR3: TGTGCCAGCAGCTCCTCTCCGGGACAGGGGGCAAGAGGAAACACCATATATTTT. Its translation is CASSSSPGQGARGNTIYF. Variable domain in full (rest from reference TRBV13 and TRBJ1-3): AAGVIQSPRHLIKEKRETATLKCYPIPRHDTVYWYQQGPGQDPQFLISFYEKMQSDKGSIPDRFSAQQFSDYHSELNMSSLELGDSALYFCASSSSPGQGARGNTIYFGEGSWLTVV.

J is TRBJ2-7 and V is TRBV11-2; D may be TRBD2 (6 bases). V shed 5 bases and J shed 3 bases, with 11 bases lying between them. Germline CDR1 and CDR2: SGHAT and FQNNGV. CDR3 length: 13 amino acids. CDR3 protein: CASSVGLFYEQYF. The DNA of the CDR3 is TGTGCCAGCAGCGTAGGACTATTCTACGAGCAGTACTTC.

The chain couples TRBV21-1 to TRBJ1-1; the DNA was not compared with TRBD1, the D call given in the table. TRBV21-1 is deemed a pseudogene. The CDR3 sequence is 18 residues long. The CDR3 region is CASSKVGQGEAPHTEAFF. The CDR3 bases are TGTGCCAGCAGCAAAGTGGGACAGGGGGAAGCGCCGCACACTGAAGCTTTCTTT.

This clone has more than one count but fewer than ten. The gene calls are TRBV11-2 and TRBJ1-2; D is ambiguous. V was cut by 1 base and J by 4 bases, with 16 bases left in between. This CDR3 region has 16 residues. Germline loops: CDR1 SGHAT, CDR2 FQNNGV. As DNA, the CDR3 is TGTGCCAGCAGCTTAGGCCGAAACGGTCCCTCCTATGGCTACACCTTC. Protein: CASSLGRNGPSYGYTF.

This chain links TRBV5-1 with TRBJ1-2; no clear D gene. The CDR3 sequence is 15 residues long. Germline V CDR1 and CDR2: SGHRS, YFSETQ. Deletions cut 0 bases from V and 5 bases from J, with 14 bases between. In DNA form, the CDR3 reads TGCGCCAGCAGCTTGGATGCCGGGATCGGGTATGGCTACACCTTC. The encoded protein is CASSLDAGIGYGYTF. Together with reference TRBV5-1 and TRBJ1-2, the CDR3 gives the full variable domain: KAGVTQTPRYLIKTRGQQVTLSCSPISGHRSVSWYQQTPGQGLQFLFEYFSETQRNKGNFPGRFSGRQFSNSRSEMNVSTLELGDSALYLCASSLDAGIGYGYTFGSGTRLTVV.

V and J are TRBV5-6 and TRBJ1-1; D is unclear. Germline CDR1 SGHDT, CDR2 YYEEEE. CDR3 length: 14 amino acids. V was shortened by 1 base and J by 3 bases, with 10 bases between the two germline ends. The CDR3 nucleotides are TGTGCCAGCAGCTTGAAACGGAGGGACACTGAAGCTTTCTTT. This codes for CASSLKRRDTEAFF.

The V and J genes are TRBV7-7 and TRBJ2-7; perhaps D is TRBD1 or TRBD2 (5 bases each). Trimming took 11 bases from V and 6 from J, leaving 17 bases between them. The CDR3 spans 12 residues. From germline, CDR1 is SSHAT and CDR2 FNYEAQ (reference sequence). The CDR3 spells CARPGPPSEQYF. The CDR3, as DNA: TGTGCCCGACCGGGACCGCCTTCCGAGCAGTACTTC.

The V gene is TRBV4-1, the J gene TRBJ1-1, with D maybe TRBD1 (5 bases). The germline CDR1 and CDR2 sequences are MGHRA and YSYEKL. V lost 3 bases, J lost 0 bases, and 14 bases lay in between. The CDR3 spans 16 residues. CDR3 amino acids: CASSHQPGGMNTEAFF. The CDR3 coding sequence is TGCGCCAGCAGCCACCAGCCGGGGGGAATGAACACTGAAGCTTTCTTT.

This sequence joins TRBV7-9 and TRBJ2-5; D perhaps matches TRBD2 (7 bases). V was clipped by 5 bases and J by 4 bases, with 23 bases between them. The CDR3 is 17 amino acids. Germline V gene lookup returns CDR1 SEHNR and CDR2 FQNEAQ (reference sequence). The DNA for the CDR3 is TGTGCCAGCAGCCCGGGGGGAAAGGGACACAACCCAGAGACCCAGTACTTC. This translates into CASSPGGKGHNPETQYF.

V gene TRBV7-9 combines with J gene TRBJ2-1; D unclear. V was trimmed by 5 bases and J by 5 bases, leaving 7 bases between them. The CDR3 loop spans 12 amino acids. The germline gives CDR1 SEHNR, CDR2 FQNEAQ (reference sequence). The CDR3 DNA is TGTGCCAGCAGCACACTTAACAATGAGCAGTTCTTC. As protein: CASSTLNNEQFF.

The chain combines TRBV27 with TRBJ1-1, with unresolved D. Trimming shortened V by 5 bases and J by 0 bases, and 13 bases separated the two germline ends. The CDR3 has 15 residues. Looked up from germline, CDR1 is MNHEY and CDR2 is SMNVEV (reference sequence). The CDR3 DNA follows: TGTGCCAGCAGTAGCGACCCCTACGTGAACACTGAAGCTTTCTTT. It specifies CASSSDPYVNTEAFF.

This chain links TRBV6-5 with TRBJ1-5, with D tentatively TRBD1 (5 bases). This CDR3 is built from 14 residues. Trimming cost V 0 bases and J 5 bases, with 8 bases left between them. Germline loops: CDR1 MNHEY, CDR2 SVGAGI. DNA for the CDR3: TGTGCCAGCAGTTACTCGGGGGAGGATCAGCCCCAGCATTTT. Protein: CASSYSGEDQPQHF.

The V gene is TRBV4-1, the J gene TRBJ1-5; D is undetermined. Deletions cut 0 bases from V and 9 bases from J, with 9 bases between. CDR3 length: 13 residues. Germline assignment: CDR1 MGHRA and CDR2 YSYEKL. CDR3 in amino acids: CASSQDWDPPQHF. DNA of the CDR3: TGCGCCAGCAGCCAAGATTGGGATCCGCCCCAGCATTTT.

V gene TRBV7-9 combines with J gene TRBJ2-1, with unresolved D. The V gene's germline CDR1 is SEHNR and CDR2 FQNEAQ (reference sequence). The V end was cut by 2 bases, the J end by 3 bases, with 11 bases between. The CDR3 is 15 amino acids. CDR3 loop: CASSLKFSSYNEQFF. CDR3 sequence (DNA): TGTGCCAGCAGCTTAAAATTTTCCAGCTACAATGAGCAGTTCTTC.

This clone showed up just once. This chain joins TRBV28 and TRBJ1-5; D perhaps matches TRBD1 (6 bases). Germline V gives CDR1 MDHEN, CDR2 SYDVKM. V dropped 3 bases and J dropped 4 bases, with 13 bases sitting between them. The CDR3 sequence is 15 residues long. CDR3 bases: TGTGCCAGCAGTTTGGGGGCGCGAGGGAATCAGCCCCAGCATTTT. This encodes CASSLGARGNQPQHF.

The rearrangement uses TRBV2 and TRBJ2-7; 12 bases fit TRBD2. CDR1 is SNHLY and CDR2 is FYNNEI in the germline V gene. Unmatched junction bases numbered 7, after V lost 5 bases and J lost 5 bases. The CDR3 spans 15 residues. The CDR3 coding sequence is TGTGCCAGCAGTAGACTAGCGGGAGTTCGGGACGAGCAGTACTTC. Its protein is CASSRLAGVRDEQYF.

This chain links TRBV11-2 with TRBJ2-2, with a possible D match to TRBD2 (6 bases). This CDR3 is built from 14 residues. Germline CDR1 SGHAT, CDR2 FQNNGV. Trimming shortened V by 3 bases and J by 7 bases, and 12 bases separated the two germline ends. CDR3 sequence: CASSFWDLGGELFF. The CDR3 DNA sequence: TGTGCCAGCAGCTTTTGGGACTTGGGCGGGGAGCTGTTTTTT.

On this clone itself: In the same sample, other DNA sequences code for this CDR3. This chain joins TRBV9 and TRBJ2-3; TRBD2 aligns across 8 bases. The CDR3 loop spans 15 amino acids. Germline V gene lookup returns CDR1 SGDLS and CDR2 YYNGEE. The V and J ends lost 0 bases and 1 base, in that order; junction bases with no gene match: 1. The CDR3 coding sequence is TGTGCCAGCAGCGTAGGGCGGGGGGGCACAGATACGCAGTATTTT. As protein: CASSVGRGGTDTQYF.

This rearrangement joins TRBV4-1 to TRBJ2-3; a possible D gene is TRBD1 (5 bases). Germline V gives CDR1 MGHRA, CDR2 YSYEKL. V lost 0 bases and J 5 bases, leaving 18 bases between the germline ends. CDR3 length: 17 residues. The CDR3 coding sequence is TGCGCCAGCAGCCAAGAGGGGCGCGGCTCCCCCGGAGATACGCAGTATTTT. Translating gives CASSQEGRGSPGDTQYF.

This sequence joins TRBV30 and TRBJ2-7, with 7 bases fitting TRBD1. This CDR3 contains 12 residues. Germline CDR1 reads GTSNPN; CDR2 reads SVGIG (reference sequence). V was pared by 6 bases and J by 0 bases, with 2 bases of the junction left unmatched. In nucleotides, the CDR3 is TGTGCCTGCTACAGGGGCTCCTACGAGCAGTACTTC. This gives the protein CACYRGSYEQYF.

The CDR3: CASSLTNQETQYF. CDR3 nucleotides: TGTGCCAGCAGCTTGACAAACCAAGAGACCCAGTACTTC. The V gene is TRBV7-9, the J gene TRBJ2-5; D call uncertain. There are 13 residues in the CDR3. V gave up 3 bases and J gave up 0 bases, with 5 bases separating them. From germline, CDR1 is SEHNR and CDR2 FQNEAQ (reference sequence).

V is TRBV10-3 and J is TRBJ1-3; D unclear. The CDR3 contains 18 residues. Germline loops: CDR1 ENHRY, CDR2 SYGVKD. The V and J ends lost 6 bases and 2 bases respectively, with 23 bases between them. This chain's CDR3 is CAISTSGSSIGAGNTIYF. The CDR3 bases are TGTGCCATCAGCACTTCGGGCTCTTCCATTGGGGCTGGAAACACCATATATTTT.

The V gene is TRBV6-6, the J gene TRBJ1-2, with 9 bases lining up with TRBD1. V was clipped by 7 bases and J by 7 bases; unmatched bases: 10. The CDR3 contains 14 residues. The germline V gene encodes CDR1 MNHNY and CDR2 SVGAGI (reference sequence). In DNA form, the CDR3 reads TGTGCCAGCACGCAATGGGACAGGGCCAGTGGCTACACCTTC. It is translated as CASTQWDRASGYTF.